This TCR beta chain comes out of a study of T cell responses to AZD1222 COVID-19 vaccine. Germline CDR1 is GTSNPN and CDR2 is SVGIG (reference sequence). After removal of 5 bases from V and 1 base from J, the junction contained 10 bases not matched to a gene. This CDR3 contains 15 residues. The method was immunoSEQ multiplex PCR; TCRdb's version includes in-frame clones alone and lacks a portion of them. Of approximately 150,000 clones listed, under 95% were seen once; the top ten hold 5.1%. This chain uses TRBV30 with TRBJ1-1, with 7 positions matching TRBD1. The starting material was peripheral blood, obtained 28 days after the second AZD1222 dose. The source of this sequence is an adult who received the AZD1222 COVID-19 vaccine. CDR3 nucleotides: TGTGCCTGGGCCCAGGGGGGGCGGAGGAACACTGAAGCTTTCTTT. Encoded protein: CAWAQGGRRNTEAFF. Full variable domain (outside the CDR3, taken from reference TRBV30 and TRBJ1-1): SQTIHQWPATLVQPVGSPLSLECTVEGTSNPNLYWYRQAAGRGLQLLFYSVGIGQISSEVPQNLSASRPQDRQFILSSKKLLLSDSGFYLCAWAQGGRRNTEAFFGQGTRLTVV.